These 21 T cell receptor beta chains were sequenced from one sample in a study of human T cells and chemical hapten exposure. Each CDR3 protein gets one entry after TCRdb re-called the RACE reads with MiXCR. The sample includes 100,000 to 150,000 distinct CDR3 sequences, roughly 9.5% of them seen just once. Time point meaning: healthy volunteer bleed at 2 weeks. Total RNA was isolated from unfractionated whole blood. The material sequenced was whole blood. These receptors originate from a male donor in good health. Some clones in this sample may be carry-over from other donors' samples.

The chain combines TRBV5-5 with TRBJ2-7, with 10 bases fitting TRBD1. V shed 5 bases and J 0 bases; nucleotides not matched to a gene: 5. Looked up from germline, CDR1 is SGHKS and CDR2 is YYEKEE (reference sequence). This CDR3 has 15 amino acids. CDR3 bases: TGTGCCAGCAGGCCGGGGACAGGGGACTCCTACGAGCAGTACTTC. It yields the protein CASRPGTGDSYEQYF.

This clonotype was counted between two and nine times. The chain links TRBV29-1 to TRBJ2-7; D possibly corresponds to TRBD1 (5 bases). Germline V gives CDR1 SQVTM, CDR2 ANQGSEA. The V gene lost 3 bases and the J gene lost 6 bases, with 15 bases spanning the gap. CDR3 length: 13 amino acids. CDR3 amino acids: CSVEWQGDGEQYF. The CDR3 region has the DNA TGCAGCGTTGAGTGGCAGGGCGATGGCGAGCAGTACTTC.

The rearrangement links TRBV7-3 to TRBJ1-1; TRBD1 aligns across 8 bases. The germline CDR1 and CDR2 sequences are SGHTA and FQGTGA. The CDR3 has 16 amino acids. J was trimmed by 5 bases and V by 1 base; bases with no gene match: 9. CDR3 bases: TGTGCCAGCAGCTTAATCCCGGACAGGGTGGGAACTGAAGCTTTCTTT. Translating it yields CASSLIPDRVGTEAFF.

The sample holds a few counts of this clonotype. The chain recombines TRBV7-9 with TRBJ2-7; TRBD1 aligns across 8 bases. After removal of 3 bases from V and 4 bases from J, the junction contained 5 bases not matched to a gene. The CDR3 contains 14 residues. The germline V gene encodes CDR1 SEHNR and CDR2 FQNEAQ (reference sequence). The CDR3 sequence is CASSLRDRRYEQYF. CDR3 nucleotides: TGTGCCAGCAGCTTGCGGGACAGGAGATACGAGCAGTACTTC.

V is TRBV12-3 or TRBV12-4 and J is TRBJ2-3; no reliable D call. The CDR3 loop spans 11 amino acids. V was cut by 5 bases and J by 2 bases, with 2 bases left in between. CDR3 DNA sequence: TGTGCCAGCAGTATCACAGATACGCAGTATTTT. Its protein is CASSITDTQYF.

As for this clonotype: A clone one base away is much larger, so this may be a read error. The V gene is TRBV10-3, the J gene TRBJ2-4; TRBD2 matches at 10 bases. CDR1 and CDR2 from the germline V gene are ENHRY and SYGVKD. This CDR3 is 13 amino acids long. The CDR3 here is CDIGEREGNIQYF. The CDR3 DNA is TGTGACATCGGAGAGCGGGAGGGGAACATTCAGTACTTC.

This chain uses TRBV25-1 with TRBJ1-5; D is undetermined. Germline V gives CDR1 MGHDK, CDR2 SYGVNS. The CDR3 is 16 amino acids. V lost 3 bases, J lost 0 bases, and 12 bases lay in between. CDR3 sequence reads: CASSDNSLASNQPQHF. The CDR3, as DNA: TGTGCCAGCAGTGATAATTCACTCGCTAGCAATCAGCCCCAGCATTTT.

This clonotype has at least ten counts. The V call is TRBV20-1, the J call TRBJ2-3, with a possible D match to TRBD1 (6 bases). The V end was cut by 1 base, the J end by 1 base, with 6 bases between. This CDR3 spans 13 amino acids. Germline V CDR1 and CDR2: DFQATT, SNEGSKA (reference sequence). Here the CDR3 reads CSARGGRTDTQYF. The CDR3 bases are TGCAGTGCTAGAGGGGGGCGCACAGATACGCAGTATTTT.

This rearrangement joins TRBV10-1 to TRBJ2-1, with D hard to call. The CDR3 consists of 12 residues. Germline CDR1 and CDR2: WNHNN and SYGVQD (reference sequence). V was clipped by 4 bases and J by 1 base, with 2 bases between them. The CDR3 protein is CASSGSYNEQFF. The CDR3 bases are TGCGCCAGCAGTGGTTCCTACAATGAGCAGTTCTTC.

As concerns this clonotype: One junction end disagrees with the germline gene, perhaps due to a read error. V gene TRBV7-6 combines with J gene TRBJ2-1, with D possibly TRBD2 on 5 matching bases. The CDR3 totals 17 residues. Germline V gene data show CDR1 as SGHVS and CDR2 as FNYEAQ. The CDR3 sequence is CARSLGGGLSSYNEQFF. The CDR3 region has the DNA TGTGCCAGAAGCTTAGGAGGCGGGTTGAGCTCCTACAATGAGCAGTTCTTC.

The chain recombines TRBV20-1 with TRBJ1-1; D is unclear. Germline CDR1 DFQATT, CDR2 SNEGSKA (reference sequence). The CDR3 is 16 residues long. V lost 4 bases to trimming and J lost 1 base, with 19 bases between them. The CDR3 reads CSATSLRTAGNTEAFF. The CDR3 DNA reads as TGCAGTGCTACCTCCCTAAGGACGGCGGGGAACACTGAAGCTTTCTTT.

CDR3 sequence: CASSGYRVETQYF. The CDR3 region has the DNA TGTGCCAGCAGCGGATACAGGGTGGAGACCCAGTACTTC. The V gene is TRBV2, the J gene TRBJ2-5; D possibly corresponds to TRBD1 (6 bases). Per the germline V gene, CDR1 is SNHLY and CDR2 is FYNNEI. With 6 bases removed from V and 5 bases from J, the gap between germline ends came to 13 bases. This CDR3 spans 13 amino acids. Drawing the rest from reference TRBV2 and TRBJ2-5, the complete variable domain is EPEVTQTPSHQVTQMGQEVILRCVPISNHLYFYWYRQILGQKVEFLVSFYNNEISEKSEIFDDQFSVERPDGSNFTLKIRSTKLEDSAMYFCASSGYRVETQYFGPGTRLLVL.

In this sample, this clonotype turned up a few times. V usage is TRBV12-3 or TRBV12-4 and J usage is TRBJ2-3; D remains unclear. Trimming removed 4 bases from V and 2 bases from J, with 7 bases in between. The CDR3 loop spans 13 amino acids. Written as DNA, the CDR3 is TGTGCCAGCAGTTCCCCTCACACAGATACGCAGTATTTT. This gives the protein CASSSPHTDTQYF.

The V and J genes are TRBV20-1 and TRBJ1-5, with TRBD1 as a possible D gene (5 bases). The CDR3 length is 14 residues. Germline V gene sequence: CDR1 DFQATT, CDR2 SNEGSKA (reference sequence). The V end lost 5 bases, the J end lost 0 bases, and 11 bases lay between the germline ends. DNA of the CDR3: TGCAGTGCTCAGGACACCTATAGCAATCAGCCCCAGCATTTT. Translated, it gives CSAQDTYSNQPQHF.

This clonotype came up many times. CDR3 DNA sequence: TGTGCCAGCAGCCGTGGTAGCTCTGGAAACACCATATATTTT. It translates to CASSRGSSGNTIYF. The chain has TRBV7-2 and TRBJ1-3; no firm D call. The germline CDR1 and CDR2 sequences are SGHTA and FQGNSA. The germline V and J ends were trimmed by 5 bases and 0 bases, with 8 bases remaining between them. CDR3 length: 14 amino acids.

The chain employs TRBV14 and TRBJ2-1; D call uncertain. This CDR3 has 14 residues. The germline gives CDR1 SGHDN, CDR2 FVKESK. V lost 0 bases and J lost 5, with 8 bases in between. The DNA for the CDR3 is TGTGCCAGCAGCCAAGATCTGGTGGACAATGAGCAGTTCTTC. Protein sequence: CASSQDLVDNEQFF. The full variable domain, its missing parts supplied by reference TRBV14 and TRBJ2-1, is EAGVTQFPSHSVIEKGQTVTLRCDPISGHDNLYWYRRVMGKEIKFLLHFVKESKQDESGMPNNRFLAERTGGTYSTLKVQPAELEDSGVYFCASSQDLVDNEQFFGPGTRLTVL.

This clonotype was seen ten or more times. The DNA for the CDR3 is TGTGCCAGCAGTTACGGGTCAGGGGGCTACGAGCAGTACTTC. Its translation: CASSYGSGGYEQYF. The chain couples TRBV6-5 to TRBJ2-7, with TRBD1 identical over 7 bases. CDR3 length: 14 residues. With V trimmed by 2 bases and J by 3 bases, 4 bases remained unmatched. The germline V gene encodes CDR1 MNHEY and CDR2 SVGAGI.

Comments on this clonotype: This may be a read error: a much more frequent sequence differs by one nucleotide. The V and J genes are TRBV12-3 or TRBV12-4 and TRBJ2-1; no clear D. This CDR3 is 14 amino acids long. The CDR3 nucleotides are TGTGCCAGCAGCTTAGTTTGGTCTACCAATGAGCAGTTCTTC. Amino acids: CASSLVWSTNEQFF.

This clonotype was seen more than once but under ten times. The CDR3 sequence: CASSLIRGAEAFF. The DNA for the CDR3 is TGTGCCAGCAGCTTAATCAGGGGGGCTGAAGCTTTCTTT. The chain combines TRBV11-2 with TRBJ1-1; the match to TRBD1 covers 7 bases. The J segment lost 6 bases and the V segment lost 2 bases, leaving 3 bases of the junction unmatched. The length of the CDR3 is 13 residues. Germline V gene data show CDR1 as SGHAT and CDR2 as FQNNGV.

The gene calls are TRBV3-1 and TRBJ2-1; D may be TRBD2 (5 bases). This CDR3 comprises 16 residues. Germline lookup yields CDR1 LGHDT and CDR2 YNNKEL (reference sequence). V was pared by 1 base and J by 8 bases, with 18 bases between. The CDR3 here is CASSQVFGNGLDEQFF. Written as DNA, the CDR3 is TGTGCCAGCAGCCAAGTCTTCGGGAACGGGTTGGATGAGCAGTTCTTC.

The sample holds many counts of this clonotype. V and J are TRBV12-3 or TRBV12-4 and TRBJ1-5, with TRBD1 as a possible D gene (5 bases). This CDR3 is 14 amino acids long. V dropped 1 base and J dropped 2 bases, with 6 bases sitting between them. The CDR3 DNA sequence: TGTGCCAGCAGTTTAGGGGACCGCAATCAGCCCCAGCATTTT. This gives the protein CASSLGDRNQPQHF.